Sequencing of this TCR beta chain was carried out in a study of blood T cells in healthy people across ages. This clonotype was picked up many times. Germline-derived CDR1 and CDR2 are SQVTM and ANQGSEA. The CDR3 has 15 amino acids. V lost 6 bases to trimming and J lost 1 base, with 17 bases between them. Together with a sample-barcoded 5' primer, a J-beta primer mix was included in a second PCR lasting roughly 7 to 11 cycles. A template-switch adaptor that had 12 random nucleotides put a tag on each cDNA molecule. TCRdb passed the 5' RACE reads through MiXCR, listing each CDR3 protein once. The data contain 1,500,000 or so distinct CDR3 sequences, 35% to 45% of them seen just once; the ten biggest clones take up approximately 4.1%.

Sample: blood. The source of this sequence is a woman younger than 35 in good health. The chain carries TRBV29-1 and TRBJ2-3, with TRBD1 as a possible D gene (7 bases). The CDR3 sequence is CSVVMGGTGTDTQYF. The CDR3 DNA sequence: TGCAGCGTCGTAATGGGCGGGACAGGCACAGATACGCAGTATTTT.